The rows below give T cell receptor beta chains drawn from one sample of a study of T cell responses to AZD1222 COVID-19 vaccine. Repertoires were generated with immunoSEQ multiplex PCR, while TCRdb's copy carries only in-frame clones and drops some. The sample holds 100,000 to 150,000 clones, approximately 85% seen once. The starting material was peripheral blood, obtained 28 days after the second dose of the MenACWY control vaccine. The receptors were sampled from an adult who received the MenACWY meningococcal vaccine as a control. Each CDR3 is given with its conserved first and last residue. A D gene is named only where the DNA matches it firmly. Part of the rows lack a size; the others show once, few, many or a class for expanded clones.

d_gene	len	j_gene	abundance	v_gene	CDR3aa	CDR3nt
NA	11	TRBJ1-2	once	TRBV20-1	CSAQTNYGYTF	TGCAGTGCTCAGACTAACTATGGCTACACCTTC
NA	16	TRBJ2-1	NA	TRBV5-1	CASSLGPTSSYNEQFF	TGCGCCAGCAGCTTGGGACCGACCAGCTCCTACAATGAGCAGTTCTTC
TRBD1	16	TRBJ2-3	NA	TRBV19	CASSRSGTASTDTQYF	TGTGCCAGTAGTAGATCCGGGACAGCCAGCACAGATACGCAGTATTTT
TRBD1	18	TRBJ2-3	NA	TRBV5-1	CASSKDPGQGTHTDTQYF	TGCGCCAGCAGCAAAGATCCGGGACAGGGGACTCACACAGATACGCAGTATTTT
TRBD1	15	TRBJ1-1	few	TRBV7-9	CASSLGDREWTEAFF	TGTGCCAGCAGCTTAGGGGACAGGGAGTGGACTGAAGCTTTCTTT
NA	15	TRBJ1-2	NA	TRBV11-2	CASSPDQMGYYGYTF	TGTGCCAGCAGCCCCGATCAAATGGGGTACTATGGCTACACCTTC
NA	16	TRBJ1-1	NA	TRBV6-6	CASSYSGRGSGTEAFF	TGTGCCAGCAGTTACTCAGGTAGGGGATCGGGCACTGAAGCTTTCTTT
NA	15	TRBJ2-2	NA	TRBV7-3	CASSLTGANTGELFF	TGTGCCAGCAGCTTAACGGGAGCGAACACCGGGGAGCTGTTTTTT
TRBD1	14	TRBJ2-5	once	TRBV5-1	CASSPGGVQETQYF	TGCGCCAGCAGCCCAGGGGGAGTCCAAGAGACCCAGTACTTC
TRBD1	15	TRBJ2-5	few	TRBV6-5	CASSYRIQGGETQYF	TGTGCCAGCAGTTACAGGATACAGGGGGGAGAGACCCAGTACTTC
NA	16	TRBJ2-2	few	TRBV5-1	CASGDAFRGNTGELFF	TGCGCCAGCGGAGACGCCTTCCGGGGTAACACCGGGGAGCTGTTTTTT
TRBD2	13	TRBJ2-3	NA	TRBV11-3	CASSSGGTDTQYF	TGTGCCAGCAGCTCGGGGGGAACAGATACGCAGTATTTT
TRBD1	18	TRBJ1-1	NA	TRBV2	CASSYGIPTGGQNTEAFF	TGTGCCAGCAGCTACGGAATACCTACAGGGGGTCAGAACACTGAAGCTTTCTTT
NA	15	TRBJ1-5	NA	TRBV9	CASSASTGSNQPQHF	TGTGCCAGCAGCGCCTCGACAGGAAGTAATCAGCCCCAGCATTTT
NA	15	TRBJ1-6	NA	TRBV3-1/TRBV3-2	CASSQGDIPNSPLHF	TGTGCCAGCAGCCAGGGGGACATCCCAAATTCACCCCTCCACTTT
NA	14	TRBJ2-2	NA	TRBV5-1	CASSYPTFTGELFF	TGCGCCAGCAGCTACCCCACCTTCACCGGGGAGCTGTTTTTT
NA	14	TRBJ2-2	NA	TRBV7-2	CASSSRGDTGELFF	TGTGCCAGCAGCTCCAGGGGAGACACCGGGGAGCTGTTTTTT
NA	17	TRBJ1-1	NA	TRBV18	CASSPSNGNRLNTEAFF	TGTGCCAGCTCACCCTCCAATGGGAACCGCTTGAACACTGAAGCTTTCTTT